A single sample gave rise to the 19 T cell receptor beta chains below, sequenced in a study of T cells in Graves' hyperthyroidism and ophthalmopathy. Amplified TCR beta CDR3 regions derived from RNA transcripts. Researchers ran a first-round RT-PCR on the TCR CDR3 using the HTBI primer set. TCRdb analysed the multiplex PCR reads with MiXCR anew, one entry per CDR3 protein. The sample contains fewer than 110,000 distinct CDR3 sequences, 15% to 20% of which appear only once. Sequencing was carried out using blood. Source of these receptors: a woman aged 45-65 years with Graves' hyperthyroidism.

This clonotype was seen repeatedly, ten times or more. The chain recombines TRBV18 with TRBJ1-5; TRBD1 might be the D (5 bases). V gave up 2 bases and J gave up 6 bases, with 11 bases separating them. Germline assignment: CDR1 KGHSH and CDR2 LQKENI. The CDR3 runs 14 residues. DNA for the CDR3: TGTGCCAGCTCACCATTAGGCGGGGCTCAGCCCCAGCATTTT. This sequence encodes CASSPLGGAQPQHF.

There are many counts of this clonotype. Here the CDR3 reads CASSQDLGYGYTF. The CDR3 DNA reads TGTGCCAGCAGCCAAGATCTTGGGTATGGCTACACCTTC. The J gene is TRBJ1-2, the V gene TRBV14; D is ambiguous. Germline V gives CDR1 SGHDN, CDR2 FVKESK. The CDR3 runs 13 residues. V lost 0 bases to trimming and J lost 5 bases, with 7 bases between them.

This clonotype was seen repeatedly, ten times or more. V and J are TRBV5-1 and TRBJ2-3, with D perhaps given as TRBD1 or TRBD2 (5 bases each). The CDR3 is 14 residues long. Trimming stripped 4 bases from V and 6 bases from J, with 15 bases between. The germline CDR1 and CDR2 sequences are SGHRS and YFSETQ. The CDR3 sequence is CASSQGTSGDTQYF. The DNA for the CDR3 is TGCGCCAGCAGCCAAGGGACGAGTGGGGATACGCAGTATTTT.

This clonotype was seen at least ten times. The chain joins TRBV4-1 to TRBJ2-3; D is ambiguous. The germline V gene has CDR1 MGHRA and CDR2 YSYEKL. V was cut by 0 bases and J by 4 bases, with 5 bases left in between. The length of the CDR3 is 13 residues. DNA of the CDR3: TGCGCCAGCAGCCAAGATTCCGCAGATACGCAGTATTTT. It encodes CASSQDSADTQYF.

The sample holds many counts of this clonotype. This chain connects TRBV2 to TRBJ2-1, with 8 nucleotides matching TRBD1. This CDR3 has 17 amino acids. Germline V gene data show CDR1 as SNHLY and CDR2 as FYNNEI. The junction had 12 bases not matched to a gene; V was cut back by 2 bases and J by 6 bases. CDR3 DNA sequence: TGTGCCAGCAGTGAACCAACGACAGGGGCCCACGGCAATGAGCAGTTCTTC. Its translation: CASSEPTTGAHGNEQFF.

In this sample, this clonotype turned up many times. This chain connects TRBV6-1 to TRBJ2-7, with 11 positions matching TRBD2. Germline lookup yields CDR1 MNHNS and CDR2 SASEGT. The junction had 11 bases not matched to a gene; V was cut back by 7 bases and J by 3 bases. CDR3 length: 16 residues. CDR3 residues: CASNGLAGASLYEQYV. CDR3 nucleotides: TGTGCCAGCAACGGACTAGCGGGTGCCTCTCTCTACGAGCAGTACGTC.

The sample holds many counts of this clonotype. The gene calls are TRBV18 and TRBJ2-1; D is tentatively TRBD1 or TRBD2 (5 bases each). Germline V gene lookup returns CDR1 KGHSH and CDR2 LQKENI. The CDR3 length is 13 residues. The ends were cut back, 3 bases at V and 5 bases at J, with 8 bases in the middle. In DNA, the CDR3 is TGTGCCAGCTCACCGGGACGGAACAATGAGCAGTTCTTC. Translating it yields CASSPGRNNEQFF.

This clonotype was picked up a small number of times. The chain's CDR3 is CASSSGLAGSYNEQFF. The CDR3 bases are TGTGCCAGCAGCTCTGGACTAGCGGGTTCCTACAATGAGCAGTTCTTC. The chain joins TRBV5-4 to TRBJ2-1; TRBD2 aligns across 11 bases. The CDR3 spans 16 residues. Trimming cost V 3 bases and J 1 base; bases outside gene matches: 3. Per the germline V gene, CDR1 is SGHNT and CDR2 is YYREEE (reference sequence).

This clonotype was recorded at least ten times. The chain combines TRBV2 with TRBJ1-1; D not resolved. Germline V lookup: CDR1 SNHLY, CDR2 FYNNEI. V was shortened by 1 base and J by 11 bases, with 14 bases between the two germline ends. CDR3 length equals 13 residues. The CDR3 bases are TGTGCCAGCAGTGAAGTAGGGTTCGGCAACGCTTTCTTT. This sequence encodes CASSEVGFGNAFF.

This clonotype was detected ten times or more. This chain links TRBV6-6 with TRBJ2-7; 10 bases fit TRBD2. This CDR3 has 16 residues. Germline V gene data show CDR1 as MNHNY and CDR2 as SVGAGI (reference sequence). Germline trimming cut 0 bases from V and 2 bases from J; bases unmatched to any gene: 4. The CDR3 region is CASSYSGTSGAYEQYF. CDR3 DNA sequence: TGTGCCAGCAGTTACTCGGGTACTAGCGGGGCCTACGAGCAGTACTTC.

This chain joins TRBV19 and TRBJ2-1; a weak D match, TRBD1 (7 bases). The CDR3 totals 15 residues. Per the germline V gene, CDR1 is LNHDA and CDR2 is SQIVND (reference sequence). V lost 3 bases and J 6 bases, leaving 15 bases between the germline ends. CDR3 nucleotides: TGTGCCAGTAGTATTAGGACAGGACTAAGCAATGAGCAGTTCTTC. It is translated as CASSIRTGLSNEQFF.

CDR3 in amino acids: CASSPNRGYWQPQHF. The CDR3 DNA is TGTGCCAGCAGCCCGAATAGAGGGTATTGGCAGCCCCAGCATTTT. This rearrangement joins TRBV28 to TRBJ1-5; D gene uncertain. This CDR3 contains 15 residues. V lost 6 bases to trimming and J lost 7 bases, with 19 bases between them. Germline-derived CDR1 and CDR2 are MDHEN and SYDVKM.

The table lists this clonotype with many counts. The chain links TRBV6-1 to TRBJ2-7; D possibly corresponds to TRBD2 (5 bases). Per the germline V gene, CDR1 is MNHNS and CDR2 is SASEGT. The CDR3 extends over 11 amino acids. V dropped 7 bases and J dropped 4 bases, with 8 bases sitting between them. The DNA for the CDR3 is TGTGCCAGCACTGGCGGGTACGAGCAGTACTTC. It codes for CASTGGYEQYF.

The chain combines TRBV6-9 with TRBJ2-6; D unresolved. The CDR3 covers 13 residues. Per the germline V gene, CDR1 is MNHGY and CDR2 is SVAAGI. V lost 4 bases to trimming and J lost 3 bases, with 4 bases between them. This CDR3 reads CASSFIGANVLTF. DNA of the CDR3: TGTGCCAGCAGTTTTATTGGGGCCAACGTCCTGACTTTC.

This clonotype came up a few times. This chain uses TRBV12-3 or TRBV12-4 with TRBJ2-5, with D possibly matching TRBD2 (5 bases). Trimming took off 5 bases at V and 5 bases at J, with 9 bases between the two ends. The CDR3 extends over 12 amino acids. CDR3 in DNA: TGTGCCAGCAGTGGGCCGGGGGAGACCCAGTACTTC. Translation gives CASSGPGETQYF.

This clonotype was detected a few times. The chain joins TRBV5-1 to TRBJ1-4; D gene unclear. V dropped 0 bases and J dropped 3 bases, with 6 bases sitting between them. In germline, CDR1 is SGHRS, CDR2 YFSETQ. The CDR3 extends over 14 amino acids. CDR3: CASSLGAPNEKLFF. In DNA form, the CDR3 reads TGCGCCAGCAGCTTGGGGGCCCCTAATGAAAAACTGTTTTTT. The variable domain in full, completed from reference TRBV5-1 and TRBJ1-4, reads KAGVTQTPRYLIKTRGQQVTLSCSPISGHRSVSWYQQTPGQGLQFLFEYFSETQRNKGNFPGRFSGRQFSNSRSEMNVSTLELGDSALYLCASSLGAPNEKLFFGSGTQLSVL.

At least ten counts were recorded for this clonotype. The chain joins TRBV24-1 to TRBJ2-3; D is unresolved. Trimming cost V 4 bases and J 5 bases, with 12 bases left between them. CDR1 is KGHDR and CDR2 is SFDVKD in the germline V gene. The CDR3 is made up of 14 amino acids. The CDR3 is CATSDGDIRDTQYF. CDR3 coding DNA: TGTGCCACCAGTGACGGAGATATCAGAGATACGCAGTATTTT.

At least ten counts were recorded for this clonotype. V is TRBV9 and J is TRBJ1-2; 7 bases fit TRBD1. This CDR3 is 14 amino acids long. V lost 4 bases to trimming and J lost 3 bases; unmatched junction nucleotides: 6. CDR1 and CDR2 from the germline V gene are SGDLS and YYNGEE. The CDR3 DNA is TGTGCCAGCAGCCAGAGGGGGACAGACTATGGCTACACCTTC. Its protein product is CASSQRGTDYGYTF.

This clonotype occurred many times. V is TRBV20-1 and J is TRBJ2-6, with 7 bases matching TRBD2. Per germline, CDR1 DFQATT and CDR2 SNEGSKA (reference sequence). V gave up 6 bases and J gave up 0 bases; unmatched junction bases: 8. This CDR3 contains 16 residues. CDR3 coding DNA: TGCAGTGCGCCGGGGGGTCAGGGCTCTGGGGCCAACGTCCTGACTTTC. It encodes CSAPGGQGSGANVLTF.